The clone carrying this T cell receptor (beta chain) has just a few counts. The sample belongs to a study of blood T cells in healthy people across ages. Together with a sample-barcoded 5' primer, a J-beta primer mix was included in a second PCR lasting roughly 6 to 12 cycles. TCRdb used MiXCR to reprocess the 5' RACE reads, holding one entry per CDR3 protein. The sample lists about 760,000 distinct CDR3 sequences; 20% to 25% were seen once. These data also featured in a second study, about T cells of mothers and their children.

The sequencing sample was made of blood. This TCR was sampled from a boy between 10 and 17 years old in good health.

CDR3 DNA: TGTGCCAGCAGCTTACAGCCGAGGGAGACCCAGTACTTC. This translates into CASSLQPRETQYF. This chain joins TRBV7-3 and TRBJ2-5; D remains ambiguous. V dropped 2 bases and J dropped 5 bases, with 9 bases sitting between them. Looked up from germline, CDR1 is SGHTA and CDR2 is FQGTGA. There are 13 residues in the CDR3. Based on the CDR3 plus reference TRBV7-3 and TRBJ2-5, the full variable domain is GAGVSQTPSNKVTEKGKYVELRCDPISGHTALYWYRQSLGQGPEFLIYFQGTGAADDSGLPNDRFFAVRPEGSVSTLKIQRTERGDSAVYLCASSLQPRETQYFGPGTRLLVL.